This T cell receptor (beta chain) was captured in a study of OX40 agonist ivuxolimab in advanced cancers. Study as a whole: A mean age of roughly 60 years, range about 20 to 85, was recorded, and approximately 85% were male. Study results and caveats: Clonal expansion by week 6 occurred in CD4+ and CD8+ blood T cells (at 0.1 to 3.0 mg/kg). Among some nonresponders, normalized T-cell clonal expansion was also low.

Patients who had autoimmune disease history or got systemic immunosuppression were left out. A word on this clone: Its antigen is not known.

Here immunoSEQ multiplex PCR was the method, and the copy in TCRdb shows in-frame clones only, minus some. The table shows 77,000 or so clones, with 75% to 95% occurring only once. The CDR3 totals 14 residues. Germline lookup yields CDR1 SGHDT and CDR2 YYEEEE. V was shortened by 5 bases and J by 8 bases, with 19 bases between the two germline ends. This receptor was identified in an adult with an advanced solid tumor such as melanoma, head and neck, liver or kidney cancer. The rearrangement joins TRBV5-6 to TRBJ1-2; D gene unclear. The sample in question was CD4+ or CD8+ T cells sorted from blood, obtained in a trial of the OX40 agonist ivuxolimab. The CDR3 DNA reads TGTGCCAGCAGACCACTTGAGGGCCTCGGGGGCTACACCTTC. This gives the protein CASRPLEGLGGYTF.